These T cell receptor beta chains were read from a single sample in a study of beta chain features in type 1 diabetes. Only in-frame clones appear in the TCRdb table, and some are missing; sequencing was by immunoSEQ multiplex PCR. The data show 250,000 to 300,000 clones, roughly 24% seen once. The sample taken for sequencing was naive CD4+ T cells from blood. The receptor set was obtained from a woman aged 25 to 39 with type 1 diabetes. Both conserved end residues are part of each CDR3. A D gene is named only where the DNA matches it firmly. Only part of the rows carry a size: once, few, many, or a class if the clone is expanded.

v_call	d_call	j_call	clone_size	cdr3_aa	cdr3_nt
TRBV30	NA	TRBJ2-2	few	CAWSTAGELFF	TGTGCCTGGAGTACGGCCGGGGAGCTGTTTTTT
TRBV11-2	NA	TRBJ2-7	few	CASSSSTGRYEQYF	TGTGCCAGCAGCTCCTCGACAGGGAGGTACGAGCAGTACTTC
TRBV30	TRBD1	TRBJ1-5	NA	CAWSRGLQGAQPQHF	TGTGCCTGGAGTCGGGGGCTACAGGGGGCTCAGCCCCAGCATTTT
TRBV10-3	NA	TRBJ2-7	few	CAILEDGTYEQYF	TGTGCCATCCTGGAGGACGGCACCTACGAGCAGTACTTC
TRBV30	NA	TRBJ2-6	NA	CAWRNFLGSGANVLTF	TGTGCCTGGAGGAACTTCCTCGGCTCTGGGGCCAACGTCCTGACTTTC
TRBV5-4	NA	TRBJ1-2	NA	CASSLDRTYGYTF	TGTGCCAGCAGCTTAGACAGGACTTATGGCTACACCTTC
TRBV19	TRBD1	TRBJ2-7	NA	CASSNLGQGTYEQYF	TGTGCCAGTAGTAACTTAGGACAGGGAACCTACGAGCAGTACTTC
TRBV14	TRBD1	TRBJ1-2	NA	CASSPRQGSGYTF	TGTGCCAGCAGCCCCAGACAGGGGAGCGGCTACACCTTC
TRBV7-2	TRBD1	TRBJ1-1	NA	CASSLLTGYTEAFF	TGTGCCAGCAGCTTGCTGACAGGGTACACTGAAGCTTTCTTT
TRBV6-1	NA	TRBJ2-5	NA	CASRSRGSETQYF	TGTGCCAGCAGGTCAAGGGGTTCGGAGACCCAGTACTTC
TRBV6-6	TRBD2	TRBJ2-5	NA	CASSRPGGRQETQYF	TGTGCCAGCAGTCGTCCGGGAGGGAGGCAAGAGACCCAGTACTTC
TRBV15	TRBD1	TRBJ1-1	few	CATSREGQGNTEAFF	TGTGCCACCAGCAGAGAGGGACAGGGGAACACTGAAGCTTTCTTT
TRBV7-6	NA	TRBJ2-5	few	CASSSEYRGTQYF	TGTGCCAGCAGCTCGGAGTATCGCGGGACCCAGTACTTC
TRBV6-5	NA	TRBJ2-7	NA	CASSYFAGEGEQYF	TGTGCCAGCAGTTACTTCGCAGGGGAAGGCGAGCAGTACTTC
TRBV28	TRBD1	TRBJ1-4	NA	CASSPGQLNEKLFF	TGTGCCAGCAGTCCGGGACAGTTGAATGAAAAACTGTTTTTT
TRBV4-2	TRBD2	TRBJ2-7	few	CASSQLAASSAYEQYF	TGTGCCAGCAGCCAGCTAGCGGCGAGCTCGGCCTACGAGCAGTACTTC
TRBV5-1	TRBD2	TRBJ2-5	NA	CASSTGGIQETQYF	TGCGCCAGCAGCACGGGGGGGATACAAGAGACCCAGTACTTC
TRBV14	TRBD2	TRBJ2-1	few	CASSMGLGLNEQFF	TGTGCCAGCAGCATGGGACTAGGACTGAATGAGCAGTTCTTC
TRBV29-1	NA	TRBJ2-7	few	CSVGTGTPYEQYF	TGCAGCGTCGGAACAGGGACCCCCTACGAGCAGTACTTC
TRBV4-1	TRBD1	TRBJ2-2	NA	CASSRDRMTGELFF	TGCGCCAGCAGCCGGGACAGGATGACCGGGGAGCTGTTTTTT
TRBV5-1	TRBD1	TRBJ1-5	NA	CASSLRQGDQPQHF	TGCGCCAGCAGCTTGAGACAGGGGGATCAGCCCCAGCATTTT
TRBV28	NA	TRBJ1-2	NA	CASSLIPRGYTF	TGTGCCAGCAGCCTAATCCCGCGAGGCTACACCTTC
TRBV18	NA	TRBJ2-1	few	CASSPDRGSFYNEQFF	TGTGCCAGCTCACCCGACCGAGGGAGCTTCTACAATGAGCAGTTCTTC
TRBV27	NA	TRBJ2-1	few	CASSLGSFNEQFF	TGTGCCAGCAGTTTAGGTAGTTTCAATGAGCAGTTCTTC
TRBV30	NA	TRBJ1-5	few	CAWTGGFDQPQHF	TGTGCCTGGACCGGGGGGTTTGATCAGCCCCAGCATTTT
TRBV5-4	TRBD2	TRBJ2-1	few	CASSGASGRIVGEQFF	TGTGCCAGCAGCGGGGCTAGCGGGAGAATTGTCGGTGAGCAGTTCTTC
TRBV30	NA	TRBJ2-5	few	CAWSVTPYPLAGARETQYF	TGTGCCTGGAGCGTCACTCCCTACCCTCTTGCGGGGGCCCGGGAGACCCAGTACTTC
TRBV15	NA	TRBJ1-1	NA	CATSRDMGGNTEAFF	TGTGCCACCAGCAGAGATATGGGGGGGAACACTGAAGCTTTCTTT
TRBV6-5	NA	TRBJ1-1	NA	CASSRYSTEAFF	TGTGCCAGCAGTCGCTATTCCACTGAAGCTTTCTTT
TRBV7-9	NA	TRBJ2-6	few	CASSSPTGGASGANVLTF	TGTGCCAGCAGCTCCCCAACGGGGGGCGCTTCTGGGGCCAACGTCCTGACTTTC
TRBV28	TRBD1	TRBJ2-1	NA	CASSTGQGKNEQFF	TGTGCCAGCAGTACCGGACAGGGTAAAAATGAGCAGTTCTTC
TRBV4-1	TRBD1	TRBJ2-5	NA	CASSQENSGGTQYF	TGCGCCAGCAGCCAAGAGAACTCAGGGGGGACCCAGTACTTC
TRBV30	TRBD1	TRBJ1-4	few	CAWRTGFEKLFF	TGTGCCTGGAGGACAGGGTTTGAAAAACTGTTTTTT
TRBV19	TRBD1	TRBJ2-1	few	CASRETGQGIYEQFF	TGTGCCAGTAGGGAAACGGGACAGGGAATCTATGAGCAGTTCTTC
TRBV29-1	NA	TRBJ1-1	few	CSAPTGSDTEAFF	TGCAGCGCACCTACAGGATCGGACACTGAAGCTTTCTTT
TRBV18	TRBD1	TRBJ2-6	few	CASSQGAGANVLTF	TGTGCCAGCTCGCAGGGGGCTGGGGCCAACGTCCTGACTTTC
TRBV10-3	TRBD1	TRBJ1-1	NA	CAIGRTGGLNTEAFF	TGTGCCATCGGGAGGACAGGGGGCTTGAACACTGAAGCTTTCTTT
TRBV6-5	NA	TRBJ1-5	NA	CASSYRSNQPQHF	TGTGCCAGCAGTTATCGTAGCAATCAGCCCCAGCATTTT
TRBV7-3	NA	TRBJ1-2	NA	CASSKGGSGYGYTF	TGTGCCAGCAGCAAAGGGGGTTCTGGCTATGGCTACACCTTC
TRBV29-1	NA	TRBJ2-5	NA	CSVRQRNQETQYF	TGCAGCGTTAGACAGAGAAACCAAGAGACCCAGTACTTC
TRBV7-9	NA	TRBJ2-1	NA	CASSPPDREIWNEQFF	TGTGCCAGCAGCCCGCCCGATCGGGAGATTTGGAATGAGCAGTTCTTC
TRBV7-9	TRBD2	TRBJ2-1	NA	CASRKLAGGSYNEQFF	TGTGCCAGCAGGAAACTAGCGGGAGGGTCCTACAATGAGCAGTTCTTC
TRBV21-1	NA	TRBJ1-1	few	CARTSFPGRAEAFF	TGTGCCAGAACCTCCTTTCCAGGGAGGGCTGAAGCTTTCTTT
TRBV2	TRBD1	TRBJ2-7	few	CASSGQGPGEQYF	TGTGCCAGCAGCGGACAGGGCCCGGGGGAGCAGTACTTC
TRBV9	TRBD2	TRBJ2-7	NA	CASSVAPGLAEQYF	TGTGCCAGCAGCGTAGCCCCAGGACTAGCCGAGCAGTACTTC
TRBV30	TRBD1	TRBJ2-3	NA	CAWSPDRARHLLEADTQYF	TGTGCCTGGAGCCCGGACAGGGCCCGACATTTATTGGAGGCAGATACGCAGTATTTT